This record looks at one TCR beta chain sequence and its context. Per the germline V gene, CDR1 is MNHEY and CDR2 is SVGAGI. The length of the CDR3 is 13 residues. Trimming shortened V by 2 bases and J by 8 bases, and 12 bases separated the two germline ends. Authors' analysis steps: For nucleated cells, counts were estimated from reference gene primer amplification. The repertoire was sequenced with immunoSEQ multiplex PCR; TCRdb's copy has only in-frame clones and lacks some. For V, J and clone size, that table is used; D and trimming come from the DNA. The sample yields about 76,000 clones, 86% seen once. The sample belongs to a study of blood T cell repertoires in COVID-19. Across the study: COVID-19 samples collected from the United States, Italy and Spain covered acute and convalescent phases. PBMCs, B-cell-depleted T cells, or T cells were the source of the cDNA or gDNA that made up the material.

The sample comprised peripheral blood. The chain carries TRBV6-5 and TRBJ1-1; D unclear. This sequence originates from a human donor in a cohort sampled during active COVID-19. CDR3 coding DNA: TGTGCCAGCAGTTACGGGCAAGCCGTCGAAGCTTTCTTT. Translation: CASSYGQAVEAFF.